One and the same sample provided the 25 T cell receptor beta chains below, sequenced in a study of cytomegalovirus exposure and HLA in healthy donors (dated by TCRdb to 2016 to 2017). The method was the immunoSEQ multiplex PCR assay. For the multiplex PCR, a mixture combining 60 forward primers for TCR Vbeta segments and 13 reverse primers for TCR Jbeta segments was used. In its TCRdb copy, this immuneACCESS table keeps in-frame sequences only and misses some clones. Where compared with another copy, unresolved V genes explain less than half of these, and the others have no known cause. The sample profile shows tens of thousands of clones; roughly 84% of them were found once. The ten biggest clones cover 15% to 20% of the sample. The sample was PBMCs. The source is a man aged 70-80 years in good health and CMV-seropositive.

The V and J genes are TRBV30 and TRBJ2-3; the match to TRBD1 covers 7 bases. The V segment lost 8 bases and the J segment 0 bases; nucleotides outside the gene matches: 5. This CDR3 spans 13 amino acids. Germline V gene sequence: CDR1 GTSNPN, CDR2 SVGIG (reference sequence). The CDR3 reads CARAGGSTDTQYF. The CDR3 nucleotides are TGTGCCCGGGCAGGGGGTAGCACAGATACGCAGTATTTT.

This clone is a singleton in its sample. The V call is TRBV6-5, the J call TRBJ1-5; D ambiguous. V was shortened by 4 bases and J by 2 bases, with 9 bases between the two germline ends. CDR1 and CDR2 (germline): MNHEY, SVGAGI. The CDR3 covers 14 residues. CDR3 sequence: CASSSLARNQPQHF. The CDR3 nucleotides read TGTGCCAGCAGTTCTCTAGCGCGCAATCAGCCCCAGCATTTT.

The gene calls are TRBV9 and TRBJ2-3; 10 bases line up with TRBD2. The J segment lost 4 bases and the V segment lost 0 bases, leaving 5 bases of the junction unmatched. This CDR3 has 16 amino acids. Germline loops: CDR1 SGDLS, CDR2 YYNGEE. The CDR3 region has the DNA TGTGCCAGCAGCGTAGGGTTAGCGGGGGGCTCAGATACGCAGTATTTT. Protein sequence: CASSVGLAGGSDTQYF.

Only one count was recorded for this clone. The chain links TRBV18 to TRBJ1-1; no firm D call. Germline V gene lookup returns CDR1 KGHSH and CDR2 LQKENI. With 1 base removed from V and 0 bases from J, the gap between germline ends came to 6 bases. The CDR3 totals 14 residues. DNA of the CDR3: TGTGCCAGCTCACCACAGGCGGTGAACACTGAAGCTTTCTTT. Its translation: CASSPQAVNTEAFF.

The rearrangement links TRBV5-1 to TRBJ2-5; 12 nucleotides align to TRBD1. Germline V gene lookup returns CDR1 SGHRS and CDR2 YFSETQ. V gave up 4 bases and J gave up 5 bases; unmatched junction bases: 9. The CDR3 length is 16 residues. CDR3 in amino acids: CASSGWGTGGGETQYF. The CDR3 nucleotides read TGCGCCAGCAGCGGCTGGGGGACAGGGGGCGGGGAGACCCAGTACTTC. Based on the CDR3 plus reference TRBV5-1 and TRBJ2-5, the full variable domain is KAGVTQTPRYLIKTRGQQVTLSCSPISGHRSVSWYQQTPGQGLQFLFEYFSETQRNKGNFPGRFSGRQFSNSRSEMNVSTLELGDSALYLCASSGWGTGGGETQYFGPGTRLLVL.

The chain couples TRBV5-4 to TRBJ2-7; perhaps TRBD1 as D (5 bases). The V gene lost 4 bases and the J gene lost 3 bases, with 11 bases spanning the gap. Germline lookup yields CDR1 SGHNT and CDR2 YYREEE (reference sequence). The length of the CDR3 is 13 residues. CDR3 nucleotide sequence: TGTGCCAGCAGCACCGACAGTGGCTACGAGCAGTACTTC. It codes for CASSTDSGYEQYF.

V usage is TRBV7-2 and J usage is TRBJ2-5; 10 positions match TRBD2. The CDR3 has 16 residues. Trimming at V came to 6 bases and at J to 5 bases, leaving 12 bases not matched to a gene. The germline gives CDR1 SGHTA, CDR2 FQGNSA. This CDR3 is CASRGGSGGGSETQYF. For the CDR3, the DNA is TGTGCCAGCAGGGGAGGGAGCGGGGGGGGTTCGGAGACCCAGTACTTC. The variable domain in full, completed from reference TRBV7-2 and TRBJ2-5, reads GAGVSQSPSNKVTEKGKDVELRCDPISGHTALYWYRQSLGQGLEFLIYFQGNSAPDKSGLPSDRFSAERTGGSVSTLTIQRTQQEDSAVYLCASRGGSGGGSETQYFGPGTRLLVL.

V usage is TRBV19 and J usage is TRBJ1-1; TRBD1 agrees at 8 bases. J was trimmed by 5 bases and V by 7 bases; bases with no gene match: 9. The CDR3 is 14 residues long. Germline V gene lookup returns CDR1 LNHDA and CDR2 SQIVND (reference sequence). The CDR3 region is CASTGQGSVTEAFF. CDR3 nucleotide sequence: TGTGCCAGTACTGGACAGGGTTCCGTTACTGAAGCTTTCTTT.

J is TRBJ2-1 and V is TRBV7-9, with 9 positions matching TRBD1. The CDR3 contains 13 residues. CDR1 is SEHNR and CDR2 is FQNEAQ in the germline V gene (reference sequence). After removal of 5 bases from V and 9 bases from J, the junction contained 5 bases not matched to a gene. CDR3 DNA: TGTGCCAGCAGCGGGGACAGGGAGGGTGAGCAGTTCTTC. It specifies CASSGDREGEQFF.

This chain uses TRBV18 with TRBJ1-1; D remains unclear. The CDR3 sequence is 14 residues long. The germline V and J ends were trimmed by 1 base and 2 bases, with 8 bases remaining between them. Germline V lookup: CDR1 KGHSH, CDR2 LQKENI. In nucleotides, the CDR3 is TGTGCCAGCTCACCACAGGGAGGAAACACTGAAGCTTTCTTT. Protein product: CASSPQGGNTEAFF.

The chain recombines TRBV11-2 with TRBJ2-7, with TRBD2 identical over 7 bases. CDR1 and CDR2 (germline): SGHAT, FQNNGV. The CDR3 consists of 15 residues. V was clipped by 1 base and J by 4 bases; unmatched bases: 7. CDR3 sequence (DNA): TGTGCCAGCAGCTTAGGGGGCGGGAGTCTTTACGAGCAGTACTTC. Amino acids: CASSLGGGSLYEQYF.

The rearrangement joins TRBV11-2 to TRBJ2-2; 8 nucleotides agree with TRBD1. The CDR3 sequence is 16 residues long. Germline trimming cut 5 bases from V and 6 bases from J; bases unmatched to any gene: 11. Germline V gives CDR1 SGHAT, CDR2 FQNNGV. The CDR3 sequence is CASSPRQGMYAGELFF. CDR3 nucleotide sequence: TGTGCCAGCAGCCCTCGACAGGGGATGTATGCCGGGGAGCTGTTTTTT. Based on the CDR3 plus reference TRBV11-2 and TRBJ2-2, the full variable domain is EAGVAQSPRYKIIEKRQSVAFWCNPISGHATLYWYQQILGQGPKLLIQFQNNGVVDDSQLPKDRFSAERLKGVDSTLKIQPAKLEDSAVYLCASSPRQGMYAGELFFGEGSRLTVL.

This clone was detected once. This chain uses TRBV21-1 with TRBJ1-5; TRBD1, the table's D call, lacks a check against the DNA. TRBV21-1 is a pseudogene locus. The CDR3 has 16 residues. Written as DNA, the CDR3 is TGTGCCAGCAGCCAAACAGGGGATTATAGCAATCAGCCCCAGCATTTT. It is translated as CASSQTGDYSNQPQHF.

The gene calls are TRBV18 and TRBJ2-1, with 9 bases identical to TRBD1. Per the germline V gene, CDR1 is KGHSH and CDR2 is LQKENI. The CDR3 has 14 residues. V shed 2 bases, J shed 5 bases, and the junction held 1 base outside the gene matches. Written as DNA, the CDR3 is TGTGCCAGCTCACCAGGGACAGGGCACAATGAGCAGTTCTTC. The encoded protein is CASSPGTGHNEQFF.

The V gene is TRBV7-8, the J gene TRBJ2-2, with TRBD1 matching 8 bases. Germline V CDR1 and CDR2: SGHVS, FQNEAQ. The V and J ends lost 3 bases and 4 bases, in that order; junction bases with no gene match: 1. There are 14 residues in the CDR3. The CDR3 spells CASSLDRVTGELFF. In nucleotides, the CDR3 is TGTGCCAGCAGCTTGGACAGGGTCACCGGGGAGCTGTTTTTT.

The rearrangement links TRBV7-2 to TRBJ1-1; 7 nucleotides match TRBD1. Trimming removed 5 bases from V and 3 bases from J; junction bases left unmatched: 3. The CDR3 extends over 13 amino acids. CDR1 and CDR2 from the germline V gene are SGHTA and FQGNSA. CDR3 in DNA: TGTGCCAGCAGCACACAGGGGCACACTGAAGCTTTCTTT. It is translated as CASSTQGHTEAFF.

This rearrangement joins TRBV12-2 to TRBJ2-7; TRBD1 was called by the table and not checked on the DNA. TRBV12-2 is annotated as a pseudogene. CDR3 length equals 15 residues. Here the CDR3 reads CASRLKEQGNYEQYF. In DNA form, the CDR3 reads TGTGCAAGTCGCTTAAAGGAACAGGGGAACTACGAGCAGTACTTC.

This clone has just one count. This chain links TRBV6-5 with TRBJ1-2, with no clear D. V was trimmed by 6 bases and J by 4 bases, leaving 12 bases between them. The CDR3 totals 13 residues. From germline, CDR1 is MNHEY and CDR2 SVGAGI. CDR3 sequence: CASSLDTAYGYTF. The CDR3 coding sequence is TGTGCCAGCAGCCTCGACACTGCCTATGGCTACACCTTC.

Points on this clone: The junction and the germline gene differ at one end; a read error may be behind it. The rearrangement joins TRBV27 to TRBJ2-7, with 10 bases identical to TRBD2. The CDR3 is 14 residues long. CDR1 MNHEY and CDR2 SMNVEV come from the germline V gene (reference sequence). CDR3 sequence reads: CASRASGSSHEQYF. CDR3 DNA: TGTGCCAGCAGGGCTAGCGGGAGCTCCCACGAGCAGTACTTC.

The V call is TRBV7-3, the J call TRBJ2-7, with TRBD2 as a possible D gene (5 bases). Germline CDR1 SGHTA, CDR2 FQGTGA. V shed 2 bases and J shed 1 base, with 9 bases lying between them. This CDR3 is 14 amino acids long. The CDR3 is CASSLEGQSYEQYF. The CDR3 DNA reads as TGTGCCAGCAGCTTAGAGGGCCAGTCCTACGAGCAGTACTTC.

The chain links TRBV10-1 to TRBJ1-1, with D possibly TRBD1 on 6 matching bases. This CDR3 comprises 15 residues. Trimming took 2 bases from V and 3 from J, leaving 13 bases between them. CDR1 and CDR2 (germline): WNHNN, SYGVQD (reference sequence). The CDR3 region is CASSEGAGVDTEAFF. The CDR3 bases are TGCGCCAGCAGTGAGGGAGCAGGGGTCGACACTGAAGCTTTCTTT.

The genes are TRBV5-1 and TRBJ1-4; no clear D gene. Germline CDR1 and CDR2: SGHRS and YFSETQ. The CDR3 is made up of 15 amino acids. V dropped 0 bases and J dropped 8 bases, with 14 bases sitting between them. In nucleotides, the CDR3 is TGCGCCAGCAGCTTGGAATTGGCCCGGGGAGAAAAACTGTTTTTT. Translated: CASSLELARGEKLFF.

The chain joins TRBV10-3 to TRBJ2-5; D unresolved. Trimming removed 4 bases from V and 3 bases from J, with 6 bases in between. Germline-derived CDR1 and CDR2 are ENHRY and SYGVKD. CDR3 length: 12 amino acids. The CDR3 nucleotides are TGTGCCATCAGTGCTGCGGAAGAGACCCAGTACTTC. This codes for CAISAAEETQYF.

This rearrangement joins TRBV28 to TRBJ1-2, with D possibly matching TRBD1 (5 bases). Germline lookup yields CDR1 MDHEN and CDR2 SYDVKM. This CDR3 is built from 15 residues. The ends were cut back, 5 bases at V and 0 bases at J, with 13 bases in the middle. DNA for the CDR3: TGTGCCAGCAGTCCGACAGAACGACCTAACTATGGCTACACCTTC. As protein: CASSPTERPNYGYTF.

This clone appeared a single time. The junction shows a germline mismatch at one end, possibly a read error. This sequence joins TRBV10-3 and TRBJ2-3; a weak D match, TRBD1 (6 bases). CDR1 and CDR2 from the germline V gene are ENHRY and SYGVKD. The CDR3 is made up of 14 amino acids. The CDR3 sequence is CAVSEQGVGDTQYF. Written as DNA, the CDR3 is TGTGCCGTCAGTGAACAGGGAGTAGGCGATACGCAGTATTTT.